Presented here are 23 T cell receptor beta chains from one specimen sequenced in a study of blood T cell repertoires in COVID-19. Using immunoSEQ multiplex PCR, the repertoire was profiled, and TCRdb retains in-frame clones only, with some absent. The table lists under 300,000 clones, 86% of them singletons. The sequenced material came from peripheral blood. The receptor set was obtained from a man aged 55 to 69 with acute or convalescent COVID-19.

The V gene is TRBV14, the J gene TRBJ2-2, with a possible D match to TRBD2 (5 bases). This CDR3 contains 16 residues. Germline V gene lookup returns CDR1 SGHDN and CDR2 FVKESK. V lost 1 base and J 1 base, leaving 10 bases between the germline ends. CDR3 bases: TGTGCCAGCAGCCAAGGGGAGACGGGGAACACCGGGGAGCTGTTTTTT. Translation gives CASSQGETGNTGELFF.

V and J are TRBV7-9 and TRBJ2-1; 7 nucleotides agree with TRBD2. Germline values: CDR1 SEHNR, CDR2 FQNEAQ (reference sequence). V was clipped by 3 bases and J by 2 bases; unmatched bases: 4. The CDR3 runs 15 residues. In nucleotides, the CDR3 is TGTGCCAGCAGCTTTGCGGGAGTCACCTACAATGAGCAGTTCTTC. Its protein product is CASSFAGVTYNEQFF.

This clone was seen a few times. The chain recombines TRBV4-3 with TRBJ1-6, with a tentative D call TRBD1 (5 bases). CDR1 and CDR2 from the germline V gene are LGHNA and YSLEER. V was pared by 0 bases and J by 10 bases, with 13 bases between. This CDR3 contains 15 residues. The CDR3 sequence is CASSQDWQGPSPLHF. Written as DNA, the CDR3 is TGCGCCAGCAGCCAAGATTGGCAGGGCCCCTCACCCCTCCACTTT.

This chain uses TRBV2 with TRBJ1-5; no definite D call. Germline CDR1 and CDR2: SNHLY and FYNNEI. The CDR3 has 16 amino acids. Trimming took off 7 bases at V and 2 bases at J, with 18 bases between the two ends. This CDR3 is CASTSQPGVGNQPQHF. CDR3 sequence (DNA): TGTGCCAGCACTTCCCAGCCCGGGGTTGGCAATCAGCCCCAGCATTTT. Looking up the rest from reference TRBV2 and TRBJ1-5 gives the full variable domain: EPEVTQTPSHQVTQMGQEVILRCVPISNHLYFYWYRQILGQKVEFLVSFYNNEISEKSEIFDDQFSVERPDGSNFTLKIRSTKLEDSAMYFCASTSQPGVGNQPQHFGDGTRLSIL.

V and J are TRBV12-3 or TRBV12-4 and TRBJ1-2; D remains unclear. The CDR3 contains 13 residues. The ends were cut back, 6 bases at V and 4 bases at J, with 12 bases in the middle. The CDR3 sequence is CASRLGAGYGYTF. CDR3 nucleotide sequence: TGTGCCAGCAGACTTGGCGCGGGCTATGGCTACACCTTC.

The chain recombines TRBV29-1 with TRBJ2-7; D is perhaps TRBD2 (6 bases). CDR3 size: 13 residues. V lost 4 bases and J 4 bases, leaving 14 bases between the germline ends. The germline V gene encodes CDR1 SQVTM and CDR2 ANQGSEA. In DNA, the CDR3 is TGCAGCGTTGGGACGGGAGAAGGGTACGAGCAGTACTTC. Protein sequence: CSVGTGEGYEQYF.

This chain uses TRBV11-2 with TRBJ2-5; D is uncertain. The CDR3 totals 13 residues. Trimming left V 1 base short and J 5 bases short, with 8 bases between. The germline CDR1 and CDR2 sequences are SGHAT and FQNNGV. CDR3 in amino acids: CASSLVFVETQYF. In DNA, the CDR3 is TGTGCCAGCAGCTTAGTTTTCGTGGAGACCCAGTACTTC.

V usage is TRBV2 and J usage is TRBJ1-2, with D unclear. V shed 2 bases and J shed 3 bases, with 19 bases lying between them. Germline V gives CDR1 SNHLY, CDR2 FYNNEI. The CDR3 totals 17 residues. Here the CDR3 reads CASSEPPGGAFDYGYTF. The CDR3 DNA sequence: TGTGCCAGCAGTGAACCTCCTGGTGGAGCCTTCGACTATGGCTACACCTTC.

The genes are TRBV10-3 and TRBJ2-2; D is ambiguous. In germline, CDR1 is ENHRY, CDR2 SYGVKD. V lost 4 bases, J lost 9 bases, and 9 bases lay in between. This CDR3 spans 12 amino acids. The CDR3 sequence: CAISASSRELFF. The CDR3, as DNA: TGTGCCATCAGTGCCAGTTCTCGGGAGCTGTTTTTT.

This chain links TRBV29-1 with TRBJ2-7; TRBD1 agrees at 10 bases. The CDR3 is 14 residues long. The germline V gene encodes CDR1 SQVTM and CDR2 ANQGSEA. Losses at the gene ends were 5 bases for V and 2 bases for J; bases not matched to a gene: 6. CDR3 protein: CSVLGTGVTYEQYF. The CDR3 coding sequence is TGCAGCGTTCTTGGGACAGGGGTAACCTACGAGCAGTACTTC.

This chain connects TRBV7-2 to TRBJ2-3; 7 bases are shared with TRBD2. Unmatched junction bases numbered 7, after V lost 5 bases and J lost 5 bases. CDR1 SGHTA and CDR2 FQGNSA come from the germline V gene. The CDR3 covers 14 residues. CDR3 sequence reads: CASSTGLAGDTQYF. As DNA, the CDR3 is TGTGCCAGCAGCACCGGATTAGCGGGAGATACGCAGTATTTT. Variable domain in full (rest from reference TRBV7-2 and TRBJ2-3): GAGVSQSPSNKVTEKGKDVELRCDPISGHTALYWYRQSLGQGLEFLIYFQGNSAPDKSGLPSDRFSAERTGGSVSTLTIQRTQQEDSAVYLCASSTGLAGDTQYFGPGTRLTVL.

The CDR3 nucleotides read TGTGCCAGCTCACCCGGGCTAGCGGGGGTCTCCTACAATGAGCAGTTCTTC. It yields the protein CASSPGLAGVSYNEQFF. The chain uses TRBV18 and TRBJ2-1, with TRBD2 matching over 10 bases. With 3 bases clipped from V and 0 bases from J, the junction kept 5 bases outside the gene matches. Per the germline V gene, CDR1 is KGHSH and CDR2 is LQKENI. The CDR3 is 17 residues long.

This clone was seen more than once but under ten times. The chain carries TRBV19 and TRBJ2-2, with 8 positions matching TRBD2. The junction had 4 bases not matched to a gene; V was cut back by 3 bases and J by 4 bases. The germline gives CDR1 LNHDA, CDR2 SQIVND (reference sequence). CDR3 size: 15 residues. CDR3 nucleotides: TGTGCCAGTAGTATCCGGCGGGAGGTCACCGGGGAGCTGTTTTTT. Amino acids: CASSIRREVTGELFF.

V and J are TRBV28 and TRBJ1-2; the match to TRBD1 covers 8 bases. This CDR3 has 14 residues. The V and J ends lost 3 bases and 8 bases, in that order; junction bases with no gene match: 8. Germline CDR1 MDHEN, CDR2 SYDVKM. The CDR3 region is CASSFSGQGEGYTF. The CDR3 DNA follows: TGTGCCAGCAGTTTTAGTGGACAGGGCGAAGGCTACACCTTC.

The V and J genes are TRBV24-1 and TRBJ2-1, with 8 bases that match TRBD1. Unmatched junction bases numbered 11, after V lost 4 bases and J lost 13 bases. The CDR3 loop spans 14 amino acids. Germline CDR1 reads KGHDR; CDR2 reads SFDVKD. CDR3 in amino acids: CATSDPRTGFNQFF. The CDR3 DNA is TGTGCCACCAGTGACCCCCGGACAGGGTTTAATCAGTTCTTC.

The gene calls are TRBV6-5 and TRBJ2-3, with a weak D call TRBD2 (6 bases). Germline V CDR1 and CDR2: MNHEY, SVGAGI. The CDR3 contains 16 residues. V lost 2 bases and J 0 bases, leaving 12 bases between the germline ends. The CDR3 reads CASSYSASDSTDTQYF. The CDR3, as DNA: TGTGCCAGCAGTTACAGCGCTAGCGACAGCACAGATACGCAGTATTTT.

The chain is built from TRBV5-4 and TRBJ2-1, with TRBD2 matching 10 bases. CDR3 size: 20 residues. Per germline, CDR1 SGHNT and CDR2 YYREEE (reference sequence). V shed 1 base, J shed 4 bases, and the junction held 17 bases outside the gene matches. CDR3 coding DNA: TGTGCCAGCAGCTTGAGTAAACTGCGGTCCCTAGCGGGAGCATACAATGAGCAGTTCTTC. It translates to CASSLSKLRSLAGAYNEQFF.

V is TRBV3-1 (or the pseudogene TRBV3-2) and J is TRBJ1-3; no reliable D call. The CDR3 has 14 amino acids. V was clipped by 1 base and J by 2 bases, with 6 bases between them. The germline V gene has CDR1 LGHDT and CDR2 YNNKEL (reference sequence). The CDR3: CASSQAGAGNTIYF. Written as DNA, the CDR3 is TGTGCCAGCAGCCAAGCCGGGGCTGGAAACACCATATATTTT.

Ten or more counts support this clone. The rearrangement joins TRBV28 to TRBJ2-1; 12 nucleotides match TRBD2. This CDR3 region has 16 residues. The V gene's germline CDR1 is MDHEN and CDR2 SYDVKM. With V trimmed by 6 bases and J by 7 bases, 10 bases remained unmatched. CDR3 sequence: CASRESTSGSKNEQFF. CDR3 nucleotides: TGTGCCAGCAGGGAATCGACTAGCGGGAGTAAGAATGAGCAGTTCTTC.

This clone was seen a few times. The chain couples TRBV7-3 to TRBJ1-1, with D hard to call. CDR3 length: 13 amino acids. The V end lost 2 bases, the J end lost 8 bases, and 12 bases lay between the germline ends. From germline, CDR1 is SGHTA and CDR2 FQGTGA. The CDR3 bases are TGTGCCAGCAGCTTATCCCTAGGGAGCGAAGCTTTCTTT. Protein: CASSLSLGSEAFF.

The chain uses TRBV7-3 and TRBJ2-1, with D perhaps TRBD2 (5 bases). CDR1 SGHTA and CDR2 FQGTGA come from the germline V gene. This CDR3 contains 16 residues. Trimming left V 5 bases short and J 4 bases short, with 18 bases between. In nucleotides, the CDR3 is TGTGCCAGCAGCCCCCGGCATAGCGCGTTGTACAATGAGCAGTTCTTC. Translation gives CASSPRHSALYNEQFF.

V and J are TRBV19 and TRBJ2-1; TRBD2 matches 7 bases. The germline gives CDR1 LNHDA, CDR2 SQIVND (reference sequence). J gave up 7 bases and V 5 bases, and 14 bases lay outside the gene matches. CDR3 length: 16 residues. The CDR3 DNA reads as TGTGCCAGTAGTCCGGTTGGGGGAGGGCCATTAAATGAGCAGTTCTTC. Protein product: CASSPVGGGPLNEQFF.

The genes are TRBV28 and TRBJ1-1, with 8 positions matching TRBD1. This CDR3 is 14 amino acids long. Germline V gives CDR1 MDHEN, CDR2 SYDVKM. V lost 6 bases to trimming and J lost 1 base; unmatched junction nucleotides: 4. CDR3 in DNA: TGTGCCAGCAGAACAGGGGGGGCGAACACTGAAGCTTTCTTT. As protein: CASRTGGANTEAFF.